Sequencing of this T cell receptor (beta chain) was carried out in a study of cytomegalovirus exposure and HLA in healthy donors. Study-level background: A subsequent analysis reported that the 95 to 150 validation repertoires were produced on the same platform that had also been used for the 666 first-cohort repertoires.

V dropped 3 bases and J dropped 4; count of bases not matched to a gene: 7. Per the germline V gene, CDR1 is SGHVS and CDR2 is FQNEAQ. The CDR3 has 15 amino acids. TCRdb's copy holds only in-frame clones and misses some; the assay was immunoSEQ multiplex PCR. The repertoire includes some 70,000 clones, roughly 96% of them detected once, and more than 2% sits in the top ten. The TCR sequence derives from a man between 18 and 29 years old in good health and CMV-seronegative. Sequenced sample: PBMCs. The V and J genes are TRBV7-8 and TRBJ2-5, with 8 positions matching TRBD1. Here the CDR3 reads CASSFGRGLRETQYF. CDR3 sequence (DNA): TGTGCCAGCAGCTTCGGCAGGGGGCTCCGAGAGACCCAGTACTTC.